This TCR beta chain was observed in a study of cytomegalovirus exposure and HLA in healthy donors. PCR used 60 Vbeta primers and 13 Jbeta primers. Repertoires were generated with immunoSEQ multiplex PCR, while TCRdb's copy carries only in-frame clones and drops some. The sample carries approximately 170,000 clones, approximately 80% recorded once. Worth noting for this clone: The target antigen is unknown.

Regarding the study as a whole: The classifier reportedly diagnosed cytomegalovirus status with high specificity and sensitivity.

The specimen sequenced was PBMCs. The TCR comes from a woman aged 50 to 60 in good health and CMV-seropositive.

CDR3 DNA sequence: TGTGCCACCAGCAGAGATCTCGGCGGGGGTGACTCCTACGAGCAGTACTTC. As protein: CATSRDLGGGDSYEQYF. The chain carries TRBV15 and TRBJ2-7, with 7 bases that match TRBD2. Trimming cost V 0 bases and J 0 bases; bases outside gene matches: 8. Looked up from germline, CDR1 is LNHNV and CDR2 is YYDKDF (reference sequence). CDR3 length: 17 residues.